The 25 T cell receptor beta chains reported below all come from one sample, sequenced in a study of CD8+ T cells in alopecia areata. It was cDNA, reverse transcribed from extracted RNA, that served as the sequencing template. Sequencing used immunoSEQ multiplex PCR; TCRdb keeps in-frame clones, though not all of them. The table includes a few hundred thousand clones, 65% to 70% detected once. This specimen consisted of CD4+ T cells sorted from blood, obtained at week 0. The receptors shown here come from a human donor with alopecia areata.

The CDR3 reads CASSLTTSGGSTDTQYF. The CDR3 DNA sequence: TGTGCCAGCAGCCTGACGACTAGCGGCGGCAGCACAGATACGCAGTATTTT. The genes are TRBV5-6 and TRBJ2-3; 9 bases are a match to TRBD2. V gave up 4 bases and J gave up 0 bases; unmatched junction bases: 9. Germline V lookup: CDR1 SGHDT, CDR2 YYEEEE. This CDR3 spans 17 amino acids.

The CDR3 nucleotides are TGTGCCAGCAAAATCGGACACTCCTACGAGCAGTACTTC. Protein product: CASKIGHSYEQYF. The rearrangement links TRBV6-5 to TRBJ2-7; a possible D gene is TRBD1 (5 bases). Germline V gene data show CDR1 as MNHEY and CDR2 as SVGAGI. Between the trimmed V and J ends, which lost 7 bases and 0 bases, there was a span of 10 bases. The CDR3 has 13 residues.

The genes are TRBV7-2 and TRBJ1-5, with D perhaps matching TRBD1 (5 bases). V gave up 5 bases and J gave up 7 bases, with 12 bases separating them. Germline V lookup: CDR1 SGHTA, CDR2 FQGNSA. The CDR3 totals 13 residues. Here the CDR3 DNA reads TGTGCCAGCAGCCGTGGGACGGCCCAGCCCCAGCATTTT. Translating gives CASSRGTAQPQHF.

The chain recombines TRBV29-1 with TRBJ2-5, with D uncertain. This CDR3 region has 11 residues. Germline CDR1 is SQVTM and CDR2 is ANQGSEA. V gave up 7 bases and J gave up 1 base, with 7 bases separating them. The CDR3 sequence: CSGTFQETQYF. In nucleotides, the CDR3 is TGCAGCGGCACGTTCCAAGAGACCCAGTACTTC.

This clone was detected only a few times. The gene calls are TRBV10-3 and TRBJ2-7; D perhaps matches TRBD1 (6 bases). The CDR3 is made up of 14 amino acids. Trimming cost V 0 bases and J 1 base, with 7 bases left between them. The germline V gene encodes CDR1 ENHRY and CDR2 SYGVKD. The CDR3 sequence is CAISESGQSYEQYF. CDR3 DNA sequence: TGTGCCATCAGTGAGTCCGGACAGTCCTACGAGCAGTACTTC.

This rearrangement joins TRBV28 to TRBJ1-6; D is ambiguous. The V and J ends lost 6 bases and 14 bases respectively, with 14 bases between them. CDR3 length equals 12 residues. The germline V gene encodes CDR1 MDHEN and CDR2 SYDVKM. The CDR3 is CASSSPGLALHF. CDR3 nucleotides: TGTGCCAGCAGCTCCCCGGGATTGGCCCTCCACTTT.

The chain employs TRBV25-1 and TRBJ2-2, with unresolved D. The V gene's germline CDR1 is MGHDK and CDR2 SYGVNS. CDR3 size: 13 residues. The germline V and J ends were trimmed by 3 bases and 6 bases, with 8 bases remaining between them. The CDR3 DNA reads TGTGCCAGCAGTGAGAGACTGGCCGGGGAGCTGTTTTTT. Protein: CASSERLAGELFF.

This clone showed up just a few times. This chain joins TRBV5-1 and TRBJ2-7; the D call may be TRBD1 or TRBD2 (5 bases each). Trimming removed 0 bases at V and 6 bases at J, with 13 bases between. The V gene's germline CDR1 is SGHRS and CDR2 YFSETQ. The length of the CDR3 is 14 residues. The chain's CDR3 is CASSLVGDYGEQYF. The CDR3 nucleotides are TGCGCCAGCAGCTTGGTGGGGGATTACGGCGAGCAGTACTTC.

This clone was detected a few times. V is TRBV29-1 and J is TRBJ2-1; 7 bases are shared with TRBD1. The CDR3 length is 12 residues. Germline CDR1 SQVTM, CDR2 ANQGSEA. The junction had 7 bases not matched to a gene; V was cut back by 7 bases and J by 7 bases. The DNA for the CDR3 is TGCAGCGCCTCCCCCAGGGGGAATGAGCAGTTCTTC. This translates into CSASPRGNEQFF.

The rearrangement uses TRBV27 and TRBJ2-3; D gene uncertain. V was shortened by 3 bases and J by 1 base, with 8 bases between the two germline ends. Germline V gene sequence: CDR1 MNHEY, CDR2 SMNVEV (reference sequence). This CDR3 region has 14 residues. The DNA for the CDR3 is TGTGCCAGCAGTTTTTATCCAGGCACAGATACGCAGTATTTT. It specifies CASSFYPGTDTQYF.

The chain employs TRBV5-1 and TRBJ1-2; D might be TRBD1 (6 bases). V lost 2 bases to trimming and J lost 6 bases, with 11 bases between them. The CDR3 is 13 amino acids. CDR1 and CDR2 (germline): SGHRS, YFSETQ. CDR3 residues: CASSLRQDDGYTF. In DNA, the CDR3 is TGCGCCAGCAGCTTACGACAGGACGATGGCTACACCTTC.

V and J are TRBV2 and TRBJ2-7; D is uncertain. The ends were cut back, 3 bases at V and 9 bases at J, with 15 bases in the middle. CDR1 and CDR2 (germline): SNHLY, FYNNEI. CDR3 length: 13 amino acids. The CDR3 sequence: CASSDPVTSRQYF. CDR3 in DNA: TGTGCCAGCAGTGACCCCGTCACATCGAGGCAGTACTTC.

The chain is built from TRBV7-9 and TRBJ2-2; D gene ambiguous. Trimming pared 1 base from V and 1 base from J, leaving 4 bases between. Germline CDR1 reads SEHNR; CDR2 reads FQNEAQ (reference sequence). The CDR3 loop spans 14 amino acids. Here the CDR3 reads CASSLDGNTGELFF. The CDR3, as DNA: TGTGCCAGCAGCTTAGACGGGAACACCGGGGAGCTGTTTTTT.

The chain carries TRBV7-8 and TRBJ2-7, with a weak D call TRBD1 (5 bases). V was shortened by 3 bases and J by 2 bases, with 11 bases between the two germline ends. Germline V gene data show CDR1 as SGHVS and CDR2 as FQNEAQ. The CDR3 sequence is 14 residues long. CDR3 coding DNA: TGTGCCAGCAGCTTTATCGGACAAGCCTACGAGCAGTACTTC. Its translation is CASSFIGQAYEQYF.

The chain has TRBV18 and TRBJ2-3; D perhaps matches TRBD1 (5 bases). Germline V gives CDR1 KGHSH, CDR2 LQKENI. This CDR3 comprises 12 residues. The ends were cut back, 6 bases at V and 5 bases at J, with 9 bases in the middle. CDR3 in DNA: TGTGCCAGCTCGGGCAGGGAAGATACGCAGTATTTT. Amino acids: CASSGREDTQYF. Drawing the rest from reference TRBV18 and TRBJ2-3, the complete variable domain is NAGVMQNPRHLVRRRGQEARLRCSPMKGHSHVYWYRQLPEEGLKFMVYLQKENIIDESGMPKERFSAEFPKEGPSILRIQQVVRGDSAAYFCASSGREDTQYFGPGTRLTVL.

V is TRBV29-1 and J is TRBJ2-5; D might be TRBD1 or TRBD2, each matching 6 bases. This CDR3 region has 14 residues. The germline gives CDR1 SQVTM, CDR2 ANQGSEA. V lost 5 bases, J lost 4 bases, and 17 bases lay in between. The DNA for the CDR3 is TGCAGCGTTTTCACATCCACGGGGGCAGAGACCCAGTACTTC. Translated: CSVFTSTGAETQYF.

The rearrangement joins TRBV7-9 to TRBJ2-3, with D perhaps being TRBD1 or TRBD2 (5 bases each). The V end was cut by 8 bases, the J end by 4 bases, with 22 bases between. Germline CDR1 and CDR2: SEHNR and FQNEAQ (reference sequence). This CDR3 has 16 residues. The CDR3 spells CASPSRTGRGPDTQYF. CDR3 nucleotide sequence: TGTGCCAGCCCCTCTAGGACCGGCCGGGGCCCAGATACGCAGTATTTT.

The chain recombines TRBV10-3 with TRBJ1-2, with D perhaps TRBD1 (6 bases). This CDR3 comprises 15 residues. V lost 6 bases and J lost 0, with 14 bases in between. Germline V CDR1 and CDR2: ENHRY, SYGVKD. CDR3 sequence: CAIREGGEANYGYTF. As DNA, the CDR3 is TGTGCCATCAGGGAGGGGGGAGAAGCTAACTATGGCTACACCTTC.

The rearrangement uses TRBV5-1 and TRBJ2-4; possibly TRBD2 for D (6 bases). The germline gives CDR1 SGHRS, CDR2 YFSETQ. The CDR3 length is 15 residues. The germline V and J ends were trimmed by 0 bases and 5 bases, with 12 bases remaining between them. The CDR3 sequence is CASSLAGGPENIQYF. CDR3 coding DNA: TGCGCCAGCAGCTTGGCCGGGGGTCCAGAAAACATTCAGTACTTC.

The chain has TRBV7-2 and TRBJ1-6, with a possible D match to TRBD1 (6 bases). Germline values: CDR1 SGHTA, CDR2 FQGNSA. The CDR3 length is 15 residues. Trimming pared 0 bases from V and 9 bases from J, leaving 12 bases between. The CDR3 bases are TGTGCCAGCAGCTTAGCGGGGGCAGCTGTTTCACCCCTCCACTTT. Its translation is CASSLAGAAVSPLHF.

This rearrangement joins TRBV7-6 to TRBJ2-3; D remains ambiguous. Between the trimmed V and J ends, which lost 1 base and 1 base, there was a span of 6 bases. Germline loops: CDR1 SGHVS, CDR2 FNYEAQ. The length of the CDR3 is 14 residues. CDR3 in DNA: TGTGCCAGCAGCTTAGTCGCAGGCACAGATACGCAGTATTTT. Residues: CASSLVAGTDTQYF.

The chain recombines TRBV6-5 with TRBJ2-3, with 12 bases identical to TRBD2. The CDR3 length is 15 residues. Unmatched junction bases numbered 3, after V lost 4 bases and J lost 4 bases. Germline loops: CDR1 MNHEY, CDR2 SVGAGI. The CDR3 protein is CASSWTSGDADTQYF. Written as DNA, the CDR3 is TGTGCCAGCAGTTGGACTAGCGGGGATGCAGATACGCAGTATTTT.

CDR3 amino acids: CASSLAGAEETQYF. The CDR3 bases are TGCGCCAGCAGCTTGGCAGGGGCGGAAGAGACCCAGTACTTC. The V and J genes are TRBV5-1 and TRBJ2-5, with a tentative D call TRBD1 (6 bases). CDR1 is SGHRS, CDR2 YFSETQ, per germline. The CDR3 runs 14 residues. The ends were cut back, 0 bases at V and 3 bases at J, with 9 bases in the middle.

A few counts support this clone. This chain connects TRBV2 to TRBJ2-7, with D unresolved. Trimming removed 5 bases at V and 3 bases at J, with 11 bases between. Germline CDR1 and CDR2: SNHLY and FYNNEI. The CDR3 runs 13 residues. DNA of the CDR3: TGTGCCAGCAGTCCCTCGGCCCTCTACGAGCAGTACTTC. Amino acids: CASSPSALYEQYF.

Remarks on this clone: At the DNA level, this CDR3 is encoded by other sequences in the same sample as well. The rearrangement uses TRBV18 and TRBJ2-5; D ambiguous. CDR1 is KGHSH and CDR2 is LQKENI in the germline V gene. V was clipped by 4 bases and J by 2 bases, with 2 bases between them. The CDR3 covers 11 residues. The DNA for the CDR3 is TGTGCCAGCTCACTACAAGAGACCCAGTACTTC. It yields the protein CASSLQETQYF.